This T cell receptor (beta chain) is from a study of regulatory T cells in long-lasting Graves disease. Study details: Treatment with antithyroid drugs for over 5 years, together with positive TSH receptor antibodies, meant persistent Graves' disease.

Both iRepertoire HTBI primers and Arm-PCR of CDR3 regions were used to build the TCR beta libraries. Original processing notes: Gene usage covered 62 TRBV and more than 13 TRBJ segments. TCRdb ran MiXCR on the multiplex PCR reads and lists one entry per CDR3 protein. Clone size and V and J calls follow TCRdb, not the original study. Seen here are around 460,000 distinct CDR3 sequences, approximately 23% observed once, and the top ten hold about 12%. Noted time point: persistent/refractory GD, antithyroid drugs over 5 years with positive TRAb. TCR sequences were obtained from RNA taken from PBMCs. Patients came from an endocrinology department in Xi'an, China. This clonotype occurred a few times. The V and J ends lost 0 bases and 4 bases respectively, with 13 bases between them. Germline V CDR1 and CDR2: SGHRS, YFSETQ. The CDR3 has 15 amino acids.

This specimen consisted of peripheral blood mononuclear cells (PBMCs), obtained when the disease was refractory, from a patient treated with antithyroid drugs. The rearrangement joins TRBV5-1 to TRBJ1-1, with D possibly matching TRBD1 (5 bases). The source is a female donor with Graves disease. CDR3 region: CASSLASTVSTEAFF. CDR3 sequence (DNA): TGCGCCAGCAGCTTGGCCTCGACAGTGAGCACTGAAGCTTTCTTT.